This entry describes one T cell receptor (beta chain). Its antigen is undetermined. No culture step preceded sequencing of the ex vivo isolated memory T cells. The data were taken from a study of CD4 T cell repertoires in COVID-19. As for the study in general: After around 11 days of IL-2 expansion, CFSE-low cells were relabeled and restimulated with other coronavirus spikes. Study-level points and caveats: Two or all three memory subsets shared several highly expanded SARS-CoV-2-reactive clonotypes. Between roughly 6.5 and 28% of SARS-CoV-2 clonotypes also appeared in SARS-CoV and/or HKU1 spike cultures.

Assay: immunoSEQ multiplex PCR; the TCRdb copy retains only in-frame clones and omits some. The data hold about 25,000 clones, with 85% to 95% observed a single time. Germline assignment: CDR1 MDHEN and CDR2 SYDVKM. The CDR3 totals 15 residues. J gave up 4 bases and V 5 bases, and 4 bases lay outside the gene matches. The input for sequencing was circulating follicular helper CD4+ T cells (cTfh) from blood, taken before the COVID-19 pandemic. The sequence came from a human donor who had COVID-19. This sequence joins TRBV28 and TRBJ2-1; 11 bases are a match to TRBD2. CDR3 loop: CASSRIAGGYNEQFF. CDR3 nucleotides: TGTGCCAGCAGTCGCATAGCGGGAGGGTACAATGAGCAGTTCTTC.